Presented here are 22 T cell receptor beta chains from one specimen sequenced in a study of identical twins. A single record per CDR3 protein comes from TCRdb applying MiXCR to the 5' RACE reads. Here the sample spans 1.5 million to 2 million distinct CDR3 sequences, around a third being singletons. The sample taken for sequencing was cord blood. All receptors derive from a newborn girl in good health.

The V and J genes are TRBV11-2 and TRBJ2-3; 7 positions match TRBD1. The CDR3 is 19 amino acids. After removal of 1 base from V and 2 bases from J, the junction contained 15 bases not matched to a gene. Looked up from germline, CDR1 is SGHAT and CDR2 is FQNNGV. Here the CDR3 reads CASSLGPLDRVRDTDTQYF. In nucleotides, the CDR3 is TGTGCCAGCAGCTTAGGACCCCTCGACAGGGTGAGGGACACAGATACGCAGTATTTT. The full variable domain, completed using reference TRBV11-2 and TRBJ2-3, is EAGVAQSPRYKIIEKRQSVAFWCNPISGHATLYWYQQILGQGPKLLIQFQNNGVVDDSQLPKDRFSAERLKGVDSTLKIQPAKLEDSAVYLCASSLGPLDRVRDTDTQYFGPGTRLTVL.

This clonotype was recorded a few times. The chain employs TRBV12-3 or TRBV12-4 and TRBJ2-5; a weak D match, TRBD2 (7 bases). The length of the CDR3 is 15 residues. Between the trimmed V and J ends, which lost 5 bases and 3 bases, there was a span of 16 bases. The CDR3 sequence: CASSPRGGREETQYF. CDR3 DNA sequence: TGTGCCAGCAGTCCTCGAGGGGGGAGGGAAGAGACCCAGTACTTC.

This clonotype has just a few counts. This chain joins TRBV2 and TRBJ1-6; 9 nucleotides agree with TRBD1. V lost 1 base and J lost 9; bases outside the gene matches: 4. Germline V CDR1 and CDR2: SNHLY, FYNNEI. CDR3 length: 15 residues. CDR3 region: CASSEEGTGSSPLHF. The CDR3 DNA reads as TGTGCCAGCAGTGAAGAGGGGACAGGGAGTTCACCCCTCCACTTT.

The chain recombines TRBV19 with TRBJ1-1; possible D gene TRBD1, 6 bases. Germline CDR1 is LNHDA and CDR2 is SQIVND (reference sequence). Trimming stripped 10 bases from V and 4 bases from J, with 13 bases between. The CDR3 length is 12 residues. CDR3 sequence: CATSGESTEAFF. The CDR3 DNA follows: TGTGCCACCTCAGGGGAGAGCACTGAAGCTTTCTTT. The variable domain in full, completed from reference TRBV19 and TRBJ1-1, reads DGGITQSPKYLFRKEGQNVTLSCEQNLNHDAMYWYRQDPGQGLRLIYYSQIVNDFQKGDIAEGYSVSREKKESFPLTVTSAQKNPTAFYLCATSGESTEAFFGQGTRLTVV.

This clonotype was recorded at least ten times. J is TRBJ2-1 and V is TRBV12-3 or TRBV12-4; 7 positions agree with TRBD2. The CDR3 totals 16 residues. Losses at the gene ends were 5 bases for V and 2 bases for J; bases not matched to a gene: 9. The CDR3 nucleotides are TGTGCCAGCAGTCTTCGGGCTAGCGGAACCTACAATGAGCAGTTCTTC. This translates into CASSLRASGTYNEQFF.

The genes are TRBV29-1 and TRBJ2-7, with a tentative D call TRBD2 (5 bases). The J call may be faulty, since TRBJ2-5 better matches the DNA end. The CDR3 extends over 15 amino acids. Germline CDR1 and CDR2: SQVTM and ANQGSEA. This CDR3 reads CSVEDSASRRKTQYF. As DNA, the CDR3 is TGCAGCGTTGAAGATTCGGCTAGCAGGAGGAAGACCCAGTACTTC.

The CDR3 sequence is CASSSQRRGETQYF. As DNA, the CDR3 is TGTGCCAGCAGTTCGCAGCGTAGGGGGGAGACCCAGTACTTC. V is TRBV12-3 or TRBV12-4 and J is TRBJ2-5; a weak D match, TRBD1 (6 bases). This CDR3 has 14 amino acids. Trimming pared 4 bases from V and 5 bases from J, leaving 14 bases between.

This clonotype occurred a few times. The gene calls are TRBV6-2 or TRBV6-3 and TRBJ2-7, with 8 positions matching TRBD2. Germline loops: CDR1 MNHEY, CDR2 SVGEGT. The V and J ends lost 6 bases and 7 bases, in that order; junction bases with no gene match: 8. The CDR3 totals 13 residues. In DNA form, the CDR3 reads TGTGCCAGCAGCCGGACTAGCCCAAATGAGCAGTACTTC. This gives the protein CASSRTSPNEQYF.

V usage is TRBV12-3 or TRBV12-4 and J usage is TRBJ1-2; maybe TRBD1 (5 bases). There are 14 residues in the CDR3. With 5 bases removed from V and 4 bases from J, the gap between germline ends came to 14 bases. The CDR3 sequence is CASSIRTIPYGYTF. The CDR3, as DNA: TGTGCCAGCAGTATCCGGACAATCCCCTATGGCTACACCTTC.

V and J are TRBV21-1 and TRBJ2-5. TRBV21-1 corresponds to a pseudogene. The CDR3 runs to 12 residues. CDR3 residues: CASSNVTETQYF. The CDR3 DNA reads TGTGCCAGCAGCAACGTGACGGAGACCCAGTACTTC.

This clonotype was seen more than once but under ten times. The rearrangement joins TRBV20-1 to TRBJ2-1; the D gene is possibly TRBD2 (6 bases). This CDR3 has 14 amino acids. CDR1 DFQATT and CDR2 SNEGSKA come from the germline V gene (reference sequence). V was clipped by 3 bases and J by 6 bases, with 15 bases between them. CDR3 bases: TGCAGTGCTAGGGACGACAAACTAGCCAATGAGCAGTTCTTC. Its protein product is CSARDDKLANEQFF.

This clonotype was recorded a few times. The gene calls are TRBV7-2 and TRBJ1-6, with a possible D match to TRBD1 (6 bases). This CDR3 comprises 16 residues. The germline V gene encodes CDR1 SGHTA and CDR2 FQGNSA. With 1 base removed from V and 4 bases from J, the gap between germline ends came to 11 bases. Written as DNA, the CDR3 is TGTGCCAGCAGCTTAGAACAGGGCTGGTATAATTCACCCCTCCACTTT. Protein product: CASSLEQGWYNSPLHF.

The V call is TRBV12-3 or TRBV12-4, the J call TRBJ2-1; D remains ambiguous. The ends were cut back, 4 bases at V and 0 bases at J, with 13 bases in the middle. The CDR3 runs 16 residues. The CDR3 is CASSSQTRSSYNEQFF. The CDR3 DNA reads TGTGCCAGCAGTTCCCAAACTCGGAGCTCCTACAATGAGCAGTTCTTC.

In this sample, this clonotype turned up many times. V is TRBV20-1 and J is TRBJ2-3; no clear D gene. Between the trimmed V and J ends, which lost 2 bases and 4 bases, there was a span of 13 bases. CDR3 length equals 14 residues. From germline, CDR1 is DFQATT and CDR2 SNEGSKA (reference sequence). In DNA, the CDR3 is TGCAGTGCTAGATTTGGGCTGGTCCCAGATACGCAGTATTTT. It specifies CSARFGLVPDTQYF.

The chain has TRBV24-1 and TRBJ2-5; 10 bases are shared with TRBD2. The V gene end was trimmed by 5 bases and the J gene end by 4 bases; junction bases not matched to a gene: 9. The germline gives CDR1 KGHDR, CDR2 SFDVKD. CDR3 length: 16 residues. DNA of the CDR3: TGTGCCACCAGTGGGTCGTCTAGCGGGGGAGGAGAGACCCAGTACTTC. Encoded protein: CATSGSSSGGGETQYF.

This clonotype was observed a handful of times. The chain recombines TRBV7-6 with TRBJ1-6; D call uncertain. The V end lost 5 bases, the J end lost 0 bases, and 8 bases lay between the germline ends. Germline V CDR1 and CDR2: SGHVS, FNYEAQ. The CDR3 is made up of 15 amino acids. CDR3 residues: CASSPGYSYNSPLHF. CDR3 nucleotide sequence: TGTGCCAGCAGCCCCGGGTACTCCTATAATTCACCCCTCCACTTT.

This clonotype was seen a few times. V gene TRBV3-1 combines with J gene TRBJ1-2, with D hard to call. Germline V gene sequence: CDR1 LGHDT, CDR2 YNNKEL (reference sequence). The CDR3 spans 17 residues. V was cut by 0 bases and J by 4 bases, with 18 bases left in between. CDR3 loop: CASSQDRGSPTIYGYTF. In DNA form, the CDR3 reads TGTGCCAGCAGCCAAGATCGAGGGTCCCCTACTATCTATGGCTACACCTTC.

The chain joins TRBV4-1 to TRBJ1-1; D call uncertain. Germline CDR1 is MGHRA and CDR2 is YSYEKL. The CDR3 totals 14 residues. V was trimmed by 4 bases and J by 6 bases, leaving 15 bases between them. The CDR3 bases are TGCGCCAGCAGCCGAACAGTGGTGGAGGCTGAAGCTTTCTTT. Its protein product is CASSRTVVEAEAFF.

This chain joins TRBV7-6 and TRBJ2-1, with 10 positions matching TRBD2. The CDR3 length is 18 residues. Germline V gives CDR1 SGHVS, CDR2 FNYEAQ. V was clipped by 4 bases and J by 3 bases; unmatched bases: 12. CDR3 protein: CASSSRLAGDPRYNEQFF. The CDR3 DNA reads as TGTGCCAGCAGCTCTAGGCTAGCGGGGGACCCTCGCTACAATGAGCAGTTCTTC.

The chain combines TRBV28 with TRBJ2-7, with 11 bases fitting TRBD1. Unmatched junction bases numbered 13, after V lost 7 bases and J lost 5 bases. From germline, CDR1 is MDHEN and CDR2 SYDVKM. The CDR3 is made up of 16 amino acids. CDR3 region: CASNKDRGPKGDEQYF. DNA of the CDR3: TGTGCCAGCAATAAGGACAGGGGGCCTAAGGGGGACGAGCAGTACTTC.

In this sample, this clonotype turned up once. The chain uses TRBV6-1 and TRBJ2-7; TRBD2 aligns across 9 bases. Germline loops: CDR1 MNHNS, CDR2 SASEGT. After removal of 0 bases from V and 7 bases from J, the junction contained 10 bases not matched to a gene. This CDR3 has 16 residues. The CDR3 nucleotides are TGTGCCAGCAGTGAAGCCAGCGGGAGGAGGTACAATGAGCAGTACTTC. It encodes CASSEASGRRYNEQYF.

This clonotype has just one count. The rearrangement links TRBV9 to TRBJ1-2, with D possibly TRBD1 on 5 matching bases. CDR3 length: 14 amino acids. Looked up from germline, CDR1 is SGDLS and CDR2 is YYNGEE. V was shortened by 0 bases and J by 6 bases, with 12 bases between the two germline ends. CDR3 sequence: CASSVVRQNHGYTF. CDR3 nucleotides: TGTGCCAGCAGCGTAGTAAGACAGAACCATGGCTACACCTTC.